A single sample is the source of the 31 T cell receptor beta chains below, sequenced in a study of blood T cell repertoires in COVID-19. TCRdb's copy holds only in-frame clones and misses some; the assay was immunoSEQ multiplex PCR. The data hold over 130,000 clones, with approximately 78% observed a single time. Specimen: peripheral blood. The receptors were gathered from an elderly woman with acute or convalescent COVID-19.

The chain has TRBV28 and TRBJ1-4; D possibly corresponds to TRBD1 (6 bases). Germline CDR1 is MDHEN and CDR2 is SYDVKM. V was cut by 3 bases and J by 8 bases, with 13 bases left in between. CDR3 size: 14 residues. The CDR3 region has the DNA TGTGCCAGCAGTTTGGGGGGGGCGGGAGAAAAACTGTTTTTT. It is translated as CASSLGGAGEKLFF.

V usage is TRBV15 and J usage is TRBJ2-7; D is undetermined. The CDR3 is 14 amino acids. CDR1 is LNHNV and CDR2 is YYDKDF in the germline V gene (reference sequence). Trimming took 6 bases from V and 2 from J, leaving 14 bases between them. CDR3 sequence (DNA): TGTGCCACCAGTCGGTCTACTGGGCCCTACGAGCAGTACTTC. Protein sequence: CATSRSTGPYEQYF.

This chain links TRBV6-1 with TRBJ2-2; TRBD2 is a possible D gene (6 bases). CDR3 length: 15 amino acids. Germline V gene lookup returns CDR1 MNHNS and CDR2 SASEGT. Trimming removed 2 bases at V and 3 bases at J, with 10 bases between. The CDR3 loop reads CASSEYGGHTGELFF. For the CDR3, the DNA is TGTGCCAGCAGTGAATACGGGGGACACACCGGGGAGCTGTTTTTT.

The J gene is TRBJ1-2, the V gene TRBV5-8; 11 nucleotides align to TRBD1. The germline V gene encodes CDR1 SGHTS and CDR2 YDEGEE. The length of the CDR3 is 16 residues. The V and J ends lost 2 bases and 4 bases, in that order; junction bases with no gene match: 7. CDR3 sequence (DNA): TGTGCCAGCAGCTTAGCCGGGACAGGGGGGGTCTATGGCTACACCTTC. This gives the protein CASSLAGTGGVYGYTF.

J is TRBJ1-5 and V is TRBV7-8, with D perhaps TRBD1 (5 bases). The CDR3 loop spans 16 amino acids. The V end was cut by 1 base, the J end by 2 bases, with 12 bases between. The V gene's germline CDR1 is SGHVS and CDR2 FQNEAQ. As DNA, the CDR3 is TGTGCCAGCAGCTTAGGGCCCGGAGGGGGCAATCAGCCCCAGCATTTT. Residues: CASSLGPGGGNQPQHF.

The chain joins TRBV9 to TRBJ2-3; D possibly corresponds to TRBD2 (7 bases). This CDR3 has 14 residues. Germline CDR1 is SGDLS and CDR2 is YYNGEE. The V end was cut by 4 bases, the J end by 4 bases, with 13 bases between. In DNA form, the CDR3 reads TGTGCCAGCAGCCCCTGGGGGGGCTCAGATACGCAGTATTTT. This sequence encodes CASSPWGGSDTQYF.

The chain uses TRBV5-1 and TRBJ2-4; D not resolved. Trimming cost V 4 bases and J 0 bases, with 17 bases left between them. The CDR3 covers 17 residues. Per germline, CDR1 SGHRS and CDR2 YFSETQ. CDR3 in amino acids: CASSPLGTRSAKNIQYF. CDR3 in DNA: TGCGCCAGCAGCCCCCTCGGCACCAGGTCAGCCAAAAACATTCAGTACTTC.

The sample holds a few counts of this clone. The rearrangement links TRBV10-3 to TRBJ2-1; 7 nucleotides match TRBD1. V shed 4 bases and J 2 bases; nucleotides not matched to a gene: 8. This CDR3 spans 16 amino acids. Germline CDR1 ENHRY, CDR2 SYGVKD. The CDR3 sequence is CAISGSGDRAYNEQFF. The DNA for the CDR3 is TGTGCCATCAGTGGAAGTGGTGACAGGGCCTACAATGAGCAGTTCTTC.

This clone was seen only a few times. The CDR3 DNA follows: TGTGCCAGCAGGCCGACAGGGATGAGGAGCACAGATACGCAGTATTTT. It yields the protein CASRPTGMRSTDTQYF. The chain combines TRBV28 with TRBJ2-3; 7 nucleotides line up with TRBD1. Germline assignment: CDR1 MDHEN and CDR2 SYDVKM. Trimming removed 6 bases from V and 0 bases from J; junction bases left unmatched: 9. The CDR3 consists of 16 residues. The full variable domain, with the rest looked up from reference TRBV28 and TRBJ2-3, is DVKVTQSSRYLVKRTGEKVFLECVQDMDHENMFWYRQDPGLGLRLIYFSYDVKMKEKGDIPEGYSVSREKKERFSLILESASTNQTSMYLCASRPTGMRSTDTQYFGPGTRLTVL.

V usage is TRBV7-3 and J usage is TRBJ2-1; D may be TRBD2 (7 bases). The germline gives CDR1 SGHTA, CDR2 FQGTGA. The CDR3 has 15 amino acids. V was cut by 2 bases and J by 5 bases, with 13 bases left in between. In nucleotides, the CDR3 is TGTGCCAGCAGCTTAGTGGGGGGGCCTAACAATGAGCAGTTCTTC. Protein product: CASSLVGGPNNEQFF.

The rearrangement uses TRBV19 and TRBJ1-5; D uncertain. This CDR3 is 13 amino acids long. V lost 2 bases to trimming and J lost 9 bases, with 11 bases between them. The germline CDR1 and CDR2 sequences are LNHDA and SQIVND (reference sequence). This chain's CDR3 is CASSITSGRPQHF. CDR3 sequence (DNA): TGTGCCAGTAGTATAACCAGTGGGCGGCCCCAGCATTTT.

V and J are TRBV6-1 and TRBJ2-7; D ambiguous. The CDR3 length is 18 residues. Trimming took 0 bases from V and 1 from J, leaving 19 bases between them. CDR1 and CDR2 from the germline V gene are MNHNS and SASEGT. The chain's CDR3 is CASSEAPELYGISYEQYF. The DNA of the CDR3 is TGTGCCAGCAGTGAAGCTCCGGAGTTATACGGAATATCCTACGAGCAGTACTTC.

This clone came up once. The chain combines TRBV28 with TRBJ2-3; 7 bases fit TRBD1. The CDR3 length is 16 residues. V lost 1 base and J lost 2; bases outside the gene matches: 6. In germline, CDR1 is MDHEN, CDR2 SYDVKM. DNA of the CDR3: TGTGCCAGCAGTTTATCGACAGGGTTTCCCACAGATACGCAGTATTTT. As protein: CASSLSTGFPTDTQYF.

This chain connects TRBV4-1 to TRBJ1-5; 7 bases align to TRBD1. V lost 1 base, J lost 9 bases, and 12 bases stayed unmatched. Germline CDR1 is MGHRA and CDR2 is YSYEKL. CDR3 length: 16 residues. The CDR3 DNA reads TGCGCCAGCAGCCAAGTGTTAAGGGGGCAGGGGGGGCCCCAGCATTTT. Protein sequence: CASSQVLRGQGGPQHF.

The genes are TRBV10-3 and TRBJ2-2, with 9 bases aligning to TRBD1. Germline-derived CDR1 and CDR2 are ENHRY and SYGVKD. The ends lost 3 bases at V and 6 bases at J; junction bases unmatched: 8. The CDR3 consists of 16 residues. The CDR3 region has the DNA TGTGCCATCAGTGAACGTCCCGGGACAGGGTCCGGGGAGCTGTTTTTT. It translates to CAISERPGTGSGELFF.

This rearrangement joins TRBV28 to TRBJ2-7; TRBD1 aligns across 8 bases. Trimming removed 7 bases from V and 3 bases from J; junction bases left unmatched: 8. The length of the CDR3 is 14 residues. Germline-derived CDR1 and CDR2 are MDHEN and SYDVKM. CDR3 residues: CASNEGQVIYEQYF. CDR3 nucleotide sequence: TGTGCCAGCAATGAGGGACAGGTGATCTACGAGCAGTACTTC. The entire variable domain, with the rest obtained from reference TRBV28 and TRBJ2-7, is as follows: DVKVTQSSRYLVKRTGEKVFLECVQDMDHENMFWYRQDPGLGLRLIYFSYDVKMKEKGDIPEGYSVSREKKERFSLILESASTNQTSMYLCASNEGQVIYEQYFGPGTRLTVT.

The J gene is TRBJ2-1, the V gene TRBV2, with 8 bases identical to TRBD2. The CDR3 has 16 residues. Germline V gives CDR1 SNHLY, CDR2 FYNNEI. V lost 9 bases to trimming and J lost 0 bases; unmatched junction nucleotides: 10. DNA for the CDR3: TGTGCCAGTCTTGGGGTAGCGGGACCCTCCTACAATGAGCAGTTCTTC. Protein: CASLGVAGPSYNEQFF.

This chain joins TRBV2 and TRBJ2-7; unclear D gene. V shed 2 bases and J shed 3 bases, with 8 bases lying between them. The germline V gene has CDR1 SNHLY and CDR2 FYNNEI. The CDR3 is 13 amino acids. The CDR3 bases are TGTGCCAGCAGTGAATGGCTTAACTACGAGCAGTACTTC. It specifies CASSEWLNYEQYF.

The chain has TRBV7-7 and TRBJ2-5, with 12 bases matching TRBD2. V shed 1 base, J shed 3 bases, and the junction held 3 bases outside the gene matches. Per the germline V gene, CDR1 is SSHAT and CDR2 is FNYEAQ (reference sequence). The CDR3 runs 16 residues. The CDR3 loop reads CASSLGSSGREETQYF. For the CDR3, the DNA is TGTGCCAGCAGCTTAGGGTCTAGCGGGAGGGAAGAGACCCAGTACTTC.

This chain joins TRBV11-2 and TRBJ1-3, with D perhaps TRBD1 (5 bases). Trimming took 1 base from V and 0 from J, leaving 13 bases between them. Germline V gene lookup returns CDR1 SGHAT and CDR2 FQNNGV. This CDR3 is built from 17 residues. CDR3 nucleotides: TGTGCCAGCAGCTTAGCACCAAGGGGCGCCTCTGGAAACACCATATATTTT. This gives the protein CASSLAPRGASGNTIYF. The full variable domain, rest sourced from reference TRBV11-2 and TRBJ1-3, is EAGVAQSPRYKIIEKRQSVAFWCNPISGHATLYWYQQILGQGPKLLIQFQNNGVVDDSQLPKDRFSAERLKGVDSTLKIQPAKLEDSAVYLCASSLAPRGASGNTIYFGEGSWLTVV.

V gene TRBV6-1 combines with J gene TRBJ2-5; 8 bases are shared with TRBD1. Germline loops: CDR1 MNHNS, CDR2 SASEGT. The CDR3 sequence is 15 residues long. V lost 2 bases, J lost 5 bases, and 7 bases stayed unmatched. CDR3 region: CASSENRGEAETQYF. The DNA of the CDR3 is TGTGCCAGCAGTGAAAACAGGGGGGAGGCGGAGACCCAGTACTTC.

The chain is built from TRBV5-5 and TRBJ1-1; the D is unclear. Per the germline V gene, CDR1 is SGHKS and CDR2 is YYEKEE (reference sequence). V was shortened by 4 bases and J by 2 bases, with 12 bases between the two germline ends. The CDR3 runs 14 residues. The CDR3 bases are TGTGCCAGCAGCCCTGCTCCACTCAACACTGAAGCTTTCTTT. Its protein product is CASSPAPLNTEAFF.

The chain uses TRBV6-5 and TRBJ1-1; D gene uncertain. Germline V gene lookup returns CDR1 MNHEY and CDR2 SVGAGI. CDR3 size: 14 residues. The V gene lost 7 bases and the J gene lost 1 base, with 13 bases spanning the gap. In nucleotides, the CDR3 is TGTGCCAGCACCATTTCGGCGGGGAACACTGAAGCTTTCTTT. It translates to CASTISAGNTEAFF.

This clone was detected only once. The CDR3, as DNA: TGTGCCTGGAGTGTACTCGGGGGGGATGTGGAAAAACTGTTTTTT. Translating it yields CAWSVLGGDVEKLFF. V usage is TRBV30 and J usage is TRBJ1-4; possible D gene TRBD1, 5 bases. The V gene lost 0 bases and the J gene lost 8 bases, with 16 bases spanning the gap. CDR1 is GTSNPN and CDR2 is SVGIG in the germline V gene (reference sequence). The CDR3 loop spans 15 amino acids.

The chain is built from TRBV3-1 (or the pseudogene TRBV3-2) and TRBJ2-2; TRBD2 matches 13 bases. The junction had 11 bases not matched to a gene; V was cut back by 0 bases and J by 4 bases. Germline CDR1 is LGHDT and CDR2 is YNNKEL (reference sequence). CDR3 length: 20 amino acids. DNA for the CDR3: TGTGCCAGCAGCCAAGAGACAGGGACTAGCGGGAATCGAGGCACCGGGGAGCTGTTTTTT. It is translated as CASSQETGTSGNRGTGELFF.

The rearrangement links TRBV7-9 to TRBJ1-5; D is uncertain. V gave up 2 bases and J gave up 0 bases, with 5 bases separating them. Germline V gives CDR1 SEHNR, CDR2 FQNEAQ (reference sequence). The length of the CDR3 is 14 residues. CDR3 sequence reads: CASSLPTSNQPQHF. As DNA, the CDR3 is TGTGCCAGCAGCTTACCTACTAGCAATCAGCCCCAGCATTTT.

J is TRBJ1-2 and V is TRBV5-1, with 11 bases lining up with TRBD1. Germline-derived CDR1 and CDR2 are SGHRS and YFSETQ. This CDR3 is built from 14 residues. V lost 4 bases and J lost 6; bases outside the gene matches: 5. The CDR3 sequence: CASSNGQGANGYTF. In DNA form, the CDR3 reads TGCGCCAGCAGCAATGGACAGGGGGCAAATGGCTACACCTTC.

The V gene is TRBV19, the J gene TRBJ1-3; 11 bases are a match to TRBD1. Germline CDR1 is LNHDA and CDR2 is SQIVND (reference sequence). V lost 3 bases to trimming and J lost 4 bases; unmatched junction nucleotides: 5. The CDR3 runs to 16 residues. In DNA, the CDR3 is TGTGCCAGTAGTATCGGACAGGGGGCAGCGGGAAACACCATATATTTT. It is translated as CASSIGQGAAGNTIYF.

This chain connects TRBV6-5 to TRBJ2-7; a weak D match, TRBD2 (5 bases). CDR3 length: 14 residues. V gave up 6 bases and J gave up 1 base, with 13 bases separating them. Per germline, CDR1 MNHEY and CDR2 SVGAGI. CDR3 nucleotide sequence: TGTGCCAGCAGGCCTCATACTAGTTCCTACGAGCAGTACTTC. This gives the protein CASRPHTSSYEQYF.

CDR3 residues: CASKGPGERVETQYF. CDR3 bases: TGTGCCAGCAAGGGCCCCGGGGAAAGGGTCGAGACCCAGTACTTC. The chain has TRBV28 and TRBJ2-5; TRBD2 is a possible D gene (5 bases). CDR1 and CDR2 from the germline V gene are MDHEN and SYDVKM. The CDR3 extends over 15 amino acids. The germline V and J ends were trimmed by 7 bases and 5 bases, with 20 bases remaining between them.

This chain connects TRBV2 to TRBJ1-1; 7 nucleotides match TRBD1. CDR1 SNHLY and CDR2 FYNNEI come from the germline V gene. CDR3 length: 17 residues. Trimming at V came to 5 bases and at J to 1 base, leaving 13 bases not matched to a gene. Written as DNA, the CDR3 is TGTGCCAGCAGTCCCACAATACCGGGACAGAAGAACACTGAAGCTTTCTTT. Its translation is CASSPTIPGQKNTEAFF.